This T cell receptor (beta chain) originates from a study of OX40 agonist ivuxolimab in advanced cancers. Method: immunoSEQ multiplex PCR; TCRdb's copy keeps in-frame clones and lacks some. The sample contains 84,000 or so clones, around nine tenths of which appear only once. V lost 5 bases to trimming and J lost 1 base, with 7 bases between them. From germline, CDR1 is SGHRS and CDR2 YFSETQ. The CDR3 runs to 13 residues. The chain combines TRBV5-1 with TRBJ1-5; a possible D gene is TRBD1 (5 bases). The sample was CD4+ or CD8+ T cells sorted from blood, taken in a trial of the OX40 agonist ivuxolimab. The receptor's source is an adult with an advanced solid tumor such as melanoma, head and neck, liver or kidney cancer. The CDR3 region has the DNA TGCGCCAGCAGTTGGGGCAGCAATCAGCCCCAGCATTTT. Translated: CASSWGSNQPQHF.